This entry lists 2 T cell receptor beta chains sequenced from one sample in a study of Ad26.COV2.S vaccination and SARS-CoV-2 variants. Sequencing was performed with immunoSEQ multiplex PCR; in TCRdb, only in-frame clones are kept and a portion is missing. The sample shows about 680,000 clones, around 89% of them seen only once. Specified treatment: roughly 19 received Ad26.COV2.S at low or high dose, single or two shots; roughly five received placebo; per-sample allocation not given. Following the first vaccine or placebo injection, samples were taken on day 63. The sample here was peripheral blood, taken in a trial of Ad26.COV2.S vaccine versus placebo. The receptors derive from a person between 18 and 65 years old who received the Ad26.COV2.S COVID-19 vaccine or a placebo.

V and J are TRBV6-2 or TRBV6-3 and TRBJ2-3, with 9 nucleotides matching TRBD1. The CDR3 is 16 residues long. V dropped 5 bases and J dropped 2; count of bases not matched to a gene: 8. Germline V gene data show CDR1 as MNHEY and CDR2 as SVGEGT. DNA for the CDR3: TGTGCCAGCAGTCGTTACAGGGGGCAGTTCACAGATACGCAGTATTTT. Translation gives CASSRYRGQFTDTQYF.

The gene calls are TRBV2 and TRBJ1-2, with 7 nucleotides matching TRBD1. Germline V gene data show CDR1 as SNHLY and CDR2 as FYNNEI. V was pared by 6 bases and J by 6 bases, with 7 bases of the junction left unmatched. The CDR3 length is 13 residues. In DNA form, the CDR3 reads TGTGCCAGCAGGGGACAGTACTTGGATGGCTACACCTTC. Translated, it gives CASRGQYLDGYTF.